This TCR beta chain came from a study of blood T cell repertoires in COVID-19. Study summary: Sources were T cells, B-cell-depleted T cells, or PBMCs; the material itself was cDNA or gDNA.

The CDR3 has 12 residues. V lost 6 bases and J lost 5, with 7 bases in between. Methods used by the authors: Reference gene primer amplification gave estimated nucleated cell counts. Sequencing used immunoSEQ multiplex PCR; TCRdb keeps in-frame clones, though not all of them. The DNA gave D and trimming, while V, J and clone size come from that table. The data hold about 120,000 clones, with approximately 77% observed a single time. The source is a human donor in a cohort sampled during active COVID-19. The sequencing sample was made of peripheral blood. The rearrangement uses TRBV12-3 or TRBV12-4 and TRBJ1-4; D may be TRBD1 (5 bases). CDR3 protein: CASSSGNEKLFF. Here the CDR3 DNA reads TGTGCCAGCAGCTCAGGGAATGAAAAACTGTTTTTT.